This is a list of T cell receptor beta chains from one sample in a study of immune evolution from preneoplasia to lung adenocarcinoma. Sequencing used immunoSEQ multiplex PCR; TCRdb keeps in-frame clones, though not all of them. Here the sample spans about 4,700 clones, approximately 82% being singletons. Sequencing was performed on FFPE lung adenocarcinoma in situ tissue. These receptors were taken from a person between 65 and 79 years old with lung adenocarcinoma. Each CDR3 is given with its conserved first and last residue. Fields, in order: J gene, clone size, V gene, D gene, CDR3 DNA, CDR3 protein. A D gene is named only where the DNA matches it firmly. For some rows the clone size is stated as once, few or many, or as a class when expanded; others skip it.

J gene: TRBJ1-4
clone size: .
V gene: TRBV9
D gene: .
CDR3 DNA: TGTGCCAGCAGCGTAGGGGCAGACGATTTTTATGAAAAACTGTTTTTT
CDR3 protein: CASSVGADDFYEKLFF

J gene: TRBJ2-7
clone size: .
V gene: TRBV18
D gene: TRBD1
CDR3 DNA: TGTGCCAGCTCGCGCGGACAGGGAGCCTACGAGCAGTACTTC
CDR3 protein: CASSRGQGAYEQYF

J gene: TRBJ2-7
clone size: .
V gene: TRBV19
D gene: .
CDR3 DNA: TGTGCCAGTAGTCTATCGGGCTACGAGCAGTACTTC
CDR3 protein: CASSLSGYEQYF

J gene: TRBJ2-1
clone size: .
V gene: TRBV7-3
D gene: TRBD2
CDR3 DNA: TGTGCCAGCAGCTTAATAGCGGGCCCCCATGATGAGCAGTTCTTC
CDR3 protein: CASSLIAGPHDEQFF

J gene: TRBJ2-5
clone size: .
V gene: TRBV18
D gene: TRBD2
CDR3 DNA: TGTGCCAGCTCACCAAATAGCGGGAGGTGGGAGACCCAGTACTTC
CDR3 protein: CASSPNSGRWETQYF

J gene: TRBJ1-2
clone size: .
V gene: TRBV6-5
D gene: .
CDR3 DNA: TGTGCCAGCAGTACAGGCGGTGGCTCTGGCTACACCTTC
CDR3 protein: CASSTGGGSGYTF

J gene: TRBJ2-7
clone size: large
V gene: TRBV29-1
D gene: .
CDR3 DNA: TGCAGCGTTGATATTAGCGGTTCTCCCTACGAGCAGTACTTC
CDR3 protein: CSVDISGSPYEQYF

J gene: TRBJ2-1
clone size: .
V gene: TRBV5-1
D gene: .
CDR3 DNA: TGCGCCAGCTCCCCGGGGGGCTTAAGCTCCTACAATGAGCAGTTCTTC
CDR3 protein: CASSPGGLSSYNEQFF

J gene: TRBJ1-6
clone size: .
V gene: TRBV6-5
D gene: .
CDR3 DNA: TGTGCCAGCCGGAGCTCAGGTTCACCCCTCCACTTT
CDR3 protein: CASRSSGSPLHF

J gene: TRBJ2-5
clone size: .
V gene: TRBV6-6
D gene: .
CDR3 DNA: TGTGCCAGCAGTTCTAGGGGCTTGGAGACCCAGTACTTC
CDR3 protein: CASSSRGLETQYF

J gene: TRBJ2-1
clone size: few
V gene: TRBV27
D gene: .
CDR3 DNA: TGTGCCAGCAGTACCGGGGCAGGCCCCAGCTCCTACAATGAGCAGTTCTTC
CDR3 protein: CASSTGAGPSSYNEQFF

J gene: TRBJ2-1
clone size: .
V gene: TRBV2
D gene: TRBD2
CDR3 DNA: TGTGCCAGCAAATCCTTAGCGGGGCGTCGGGATGAGCAGTTCTTC
CDR3 protein: CASKSLAGRRDEQFF

J gene: TRBJ2-1
clone size: .
V gene: TRBV6-1
D gene: TRBD2
CDR3 DNA: TGTGCCAGCAGCACAGTAGCGGGGTATGAGCAGTTCTTC
CDR3 protein: CASSTVAGYEQFF

J gene: TRBJ2-7
clone size: .
V gene: TRBV6-1
D gene: .
CDR3 DNA: TGTGCCAGCAGTGGTGAAAGCGGCTACGAGCAGTACTTC
CDR3 protein: CASSGESGYEQYF

J gene: TRBJ1-1
clone size: .
V gene: TRBV7-3
D gene: .
CDR3 DNA: TGTGCCAGCAGCCTCACTCAGTCCACTGAAGCTTTCTTT
CDR3 protein: CASSLTQSTEAFF

J gene: TRBJ2-1
clone size: .
V gene: TRBV6-5
D gene: TRBD1
CDR3 DNA: TGTGCCAGCAGTCGGACAGGCGACAATGAGCAGTTCTTC
CDR3 protein: CASSRTGDNEQFF

J gene: TRBJ2-5
clone size: .
V gene: TRBV5-1
D gene: .
CDR3 DNA: TGCGCCAGCAGCCCGCAGACAGTTAAAGAGACCCAGTACTTC
CDR3 protein: CASSPQTVKETQYF

J gene: TRBJ2-5
clone size: .
V gene: TRBV19
D gene: TRBD1
CDR3 DNA: TGTGCCAGTAGTATAGGGACAGGGTCAGAGACCCAGTACTTC
CDR3 protein: CASSIGTGSETQYF

J gene: TRBJ2-3
clone size: .
V gene: TRBV27
D gene: .
CDR3 DNA: TGTGCCAGCAAGGAGGATACTAGAGATACGCAGTATTTT
CDR3 protein: CASKEDTRDTQYF

J gene: TRBJ2-1
clone size: .
V gene: TRBV7-9
D gene: TRBD2
CDR3 DNA: TGTGCCAGCAGCTCTAGGCCTAGCGGGGCCTACAATGAGCAGTTCTTC
CDR3 protein: CASSSRPSGAYNEQFF

J gene: TRBJ2-3
clone size: .
V gene: TRBV15
D gene: .
CDR3 DNA: TGTGCCACCAGCAGAGTGCAGGGGCAGGGTTCAGATACGCAGTATTTT
CDR3 protein: CATSRVQGQGSDTQYF

J gene: TRBJ1-1
clone size: once
V gene: TRBV6-4
D gene: .
CDR3 DNA: TGTGCCAGCAGTGTCCTGGAAGGGACTGAAGCTTTCTTT
CDR3 protein: CASSVLEGTEAFF

J gene: TRBJ2-7
clone size: .
V gene: TRBV20-1
D gene: .
CDR3 DNA: TGCAGTGCTACCCTGTACGAGCAGTACTTC
CDR3 protein: CSATLYEQYF

J gene: TRBJ1-5
clone size: .
V gene: TRBV29-1
D gene: .
CDR3 DNA: TGCAGCGCGGGTGAAGGGGGTGCTGGCAGCAATCAGCCCCAGCATTTT
CDR3 protein: CSAGEGGAGSNQPQHF

J gene: TRBJ2-5
clone size: .
V gene: TRBV5-1
D gene: TRBD1
CDR3 DNA: TGCGCCAGCAGCTCGACAGGGGGCGGCCAAGAGACCCAGTACTTC
CDR3 protein: CASSSTGGGQETQYF

J gene: TRBJ1-2
clone size: .
V gene: TRBV6-1
D gene: .
CDR3 DNA: TGTGCCAGCAGCTCACGCCAGGGTCTCAATGGCTACACCTTC
CDR3 protein: CASSSRQGLNGYTF

J gene: TRBJ2-1
clone size: .
V gene: TRBV7-9
D gene: .
CDR3 DNA: TGTGCCAGCAGCCACTTGGGGACTCCAAGCTCCTACAATGAGCAGTTCTTC
CDR3 protein: CASSHLGTPSSYNEQFF

J gene: TRBJ2-3
clone size: .
V gene: TRBV11-2
D gene: .
CDR3 DNA: TGTGCCAGCAGCTTACGGACGGGTCTGGGCACAGATACGCAGTATTTT
CDR3 protein: CASSLRTGLGTDTQYF

J gene: TRBJ2-3
clone size: .
V gene: TRBV9
D gene: TRBD2
CDR3 DNA: TGTGCCAGCAGCGTAGTAGCGGGGGTACGCACAGATACGCAGTATTTT
CDR3 protein: CASSVVAGVRTDTQYF

J gene: TRBJ2-3
clone size: .
V gene: TRBV6-6
D gene: .
CDR3 DNA: TGTGCCAGCTTTTACGGTGGGACTAGCACAGATACGCAGTATTTT
CDR3 protein: CASFYGGTSTDTQYF

J gene: TRBJ1-4
clone size: .
V gene: TRBV5-4
D gene: .
CDR3 DNA: TGTGCCAGCAGCTCGGGAGGGGGGAATGAAAAACTGTTTTTT
CDR3 protein: CASSSGGGNEKLFF

J gene: TRBJ2-5
clone size: .
V gene: TRBV10-3
D gene: .
CDR3 DNA: TGTGCCATCAGTGAGTCGAGGGAACAAGAGACCCAGTACTTC
CDR3 protein: CAISESREQETQYF

J gene: TRBJ2-7
clone size: .
V gene: TRBV30
D gene: TRBD1
CDR3 DNA: TGTGCCTGGGACCGGACAGGGTCCTACGAGCAGTACTTC
CDR3 protein: CAWDRTGSYEQYF

J gene: TRBJ2-3
clone size: .
V gene: TRBV6-5
D gene: TRBD1
CDR3 DNA: TGTGCCAGCAGTTCTCGAGGGGACAGGAGAGCAGATACGCAGTATTTT
CDR3 protein: CASSSRGDRRADTQYF